These T cell receptor beta chains were read from a single sample in a study of T cell responses to AZD1222 COVID-19 vaccine. Here immunoSEQ multiplex PCR was the method, and the copy in TCRdb shows in-frame clones only, minus some. The table records about 120,000 clones, roughly 91% of them present only once. Sequencing used peripheral blood, obtained 28 days after the second AZD1222 dose. All receptors derive from an adult who received the AZD1222 COVID-19 vaccine. Each CDR3 is given with its conserved first and last residue. Each record gives: clone size, J gene, D gene, V gene, CDR3 DNA, CDR3 protein. A D gene is named only where the DNA matches it firmly. Expanded clones are given a class, and other clones once, few, many or no size at all.

NA TRBJ2-5 TRBD2 TRBV5-4 TGTGCCAGCAGCTGGGGTGCGGGGGTCGAGACCCAGTACTTC CASSWGAGVETQYF
once TRBJ1-1 NA TRBV19 TGTGCCAGTAGTATGCAGGGGAGTGTGCGGACTGAAGCTTTCTTT CASSMQGSVRTEAFF
NA TRBJ2-2 TRBD2 TRBV15 TGTGCCACCAGCAGAGGTGGGACTAGCGGGAACACCGGGGAGCTGTTTTTT CATSRGGTSGNTGELFF
few TRBJ2-7 NA TRBV6-6 TGTGCCAGCAGGGGGGCCCCTTCCTACGAGCAGTACTTC CASRGAPSYEQYF
once TRBJ1-6 NA TRBV12-5 TGTGCTAGTGGTTTGGGGTCGGATCTGGGAGGTTCACCCCTCCACTTT CASGLGSDLGGSPLHF
NA TRBJ1-1 TRBD1 TRBV4-1 TGCGCCAGCAGCCAAGATGGGACAGGGGGCGTCACTGAAGCTTTCTTT CASSQDGTGGVTEAFF
NA TRBJ1-5 NA TRBV6-1 TGTGCCAGCAGTGAATTGGGAGTTAGCAATCAGCCCCAGCATTTT CASSELGVSNQPQHF
NA TRBJ1-2 NA TRBV30 TGTGCCTGGAGGGAACACCGGGATCACACCTTC CAWREHRDHTF
NA TRBJ2-1 TRBD2 TRBV25-1 TGTGCCAGCAGTGCCCTAGCGGGAGGGAGGTACAATGAGCAGTTCTTC CASSALAGGRYNEQFF
NA TRBJ1-3 NA TRBV27 TGTGCCAGCAGTTTGCAGGGGTTAGGCGGAAACACCATATATTTT CASSLQGLGGNTIYF
NA TRBJ2-7 NA TRBV18 TGTGCCAGCTCACCTGGGTCTGCGGGCCTAAGCTCCTACGAGCAGTACTTC CASSPGSAGLSSYEQYF
NA TRBJ1-1 NA TRBV6-5 TGTGCCAGCAGATATTTAGGGAACACTGAAGCTTTCTTT CASRYLGNTEAFF
NA TRBJ1-2 NA TRBV6-2/TRBV6-3 TGTGCCAGCAGTTACTTCTTGGCGGGCTACACCTTC CASSYFLAGYTF
NA TRBJ2-3 NA TRBV7-2 TGTGCCAGCAGCTTGGGGAAAGGCCGGATCTTCAGCTTT CASSLGKGRIFSF
NA TRBJ1-2 NA TRBV3-1/TRBV3-2 TGTGCCAGCAGCCAAGAGGGAGGGTCGGATGGCTACACCTTC CASSQEGGSDGYTF
NA TRBJ1-1 NA TRBV18 TGTGCCAGCTCACCAGGGTTGAACACTGAAGCTTTCTTT CASSPGLNTEAFF
NA TRBJ1-1 NA TRBV5-4 TGTGCCAGCAGCTTGGACGCCACTGCCACTGAAGCTTTCTTT CASSLDATATEAFF
NA TRBJ1-2 TRBD1 TRBV7-2 TGTGCCAGCAGCCGGGACAGGGTAGACGGCTACACCTTC CASSRDRVDGYTF
NA TRBJ2-5 NA TRBV19 TGTGCCAGTAGTACGCCGACAGGCCAAGAGACCCAGTACTTC CASSTPTGQETQYF
NA TRBJ1-3 NA TRBV15 TGTGCCACCAGCCCGCGAGTGGGCGCCGGAAACACCATATATTTT CATSPRVGAGNTIYF
few TRBJ1-3 NA TRBV5-1 TGCGCCAGCACGGTAGACTCTGGAAACACCATATATTTT CASTVDSGNTIYF
NA TRBJ1-2 NA TRBV29-1 TGCAGCGTTGGCGGTAGGACCGTGCCTAACTATGGCTACACCTTC CSVGGRTVPNYGYTF
NA TRBJ2-1 TRBD2 TRBV6-1 TGTGCCAGCAGTGAAAGCACTAGCGCGGCCTACAATGAGCAGTTCTTC CASSESTSAAYNEQFF
NA TRBJ2-7 TRBD2 TRBV2 TGTGCCAGCAGTATGAGCGGGAGGGCCCCTCCCAGCGAGCAGTACTTC CASSMSGRAPPSEQYF
NA TRBJ1-2 NA TRBV18 TGTGCCAGCTCACCGATGGGGCAGGGAATCTATGGCTACACCTTC CASSPMGQGIYGYTF
NA TRBJ1-1 NA TRBV3-1/TRBV3-2 TGTGCCAGCAGCAGGACCTATAACACTGAAGCTTTCTTT CASSRTYNTEAFF
NA TRBJ2-1 TRBD2 TRBV2 TGTGCCAGCTACGGCCGGGAGGGCAATGAGCAGTTCTTC CASYGREGNEQFF
NA TRBJ1-6 NA TRBV21-1 TGTGCCAGCAGTTGGACAGATAATTCACCCCTCCACTTT CASSWTDNSPLHF
NA TRBJ2-7 NA TRBV27 TGTGCCAGCAGTGACCGGGTGGGCGGCGAGCAGTACTTC CASSDRVGGEQYF
NA TRBJ1-2 NA TRBV4-1 TGCGCCAGCAGCCAAGGGACCGCCTATGGCTACACCTTC CASSQGTAYGYTF
few TRBJ2-7 NA TRBV13 TGTGCCAGCAGCCTGCGGGGCTCCTACGAGCAGTACTTC CASSLRGSYEQYF
NA TRBJ1-1 NA TRBV27 TGTGCCAGCAGTTCCCGACCGTCCCCGACAAAGAACACTGAAGCTTTCTTT CASSSRPSPTKNTEAFF
NA TRBJ1-1 TRBD1 TRBV2 TGTGCCATCGCAAAAGAACCACCGGGACAGGGTTTTGCTTTCTTT CAIAKEPPGQGFAFF
few TRBJ1-1 NA TRBV19 TGTGCCAGTAGTATAGATGAGACAATGAACACTGAAGCTTTCTTT CASSIDETMNTEAFF
NA TRBJ1-1 NA TRBV9 TGTGCCAGCAGCGCCGAGGGGGGTCTTAATCCGGCCGGCGGAGGGGCTTTCTTT CASSAEGGLNPAGGGAFF
NA TRBJ2-3 TRBD2 TRBV19 TGTGCCAGTAGTCTATCCGGGACTAGCGGGGTGACAGATACGCAGTATTTT CASSLSGTSGVTDTQYF
few TRBJ2-7 TRBD2 TRBV7-7 TGTGCCAGCAGCCGGGGACTAGCGGACGAGCAGTACTTC CASSRGLADEQYF
NA TRBJ2-1 TRBD2 TRBV15 TGTGCCACCAGCAGGGGACTAGCGGGAGGGGGACACAATGAGCAGTTCTTC CATSRGLAGGGHNEQFF
NA TRBJ1-2 NA TRBV12-3/TRBV12-4 TGTGCCAGCAGTCTTGGCTCCACAGGGCCGGGAACCTTC CASSLGSTGPGTF
many TRBJ1-2 NA TRBV27 TGTGCCAGCAGTTTATCCCTATCCTCATCTAACTATGGCTACACCTTC CASSLSLSSSNYGYTF
once TRBJ1-2 NA TRBV6-1 TGTGCCAGCAGTGAACGGTTCAGGGGCTATGGCTACACCTTC CASSERFRGYGYTF